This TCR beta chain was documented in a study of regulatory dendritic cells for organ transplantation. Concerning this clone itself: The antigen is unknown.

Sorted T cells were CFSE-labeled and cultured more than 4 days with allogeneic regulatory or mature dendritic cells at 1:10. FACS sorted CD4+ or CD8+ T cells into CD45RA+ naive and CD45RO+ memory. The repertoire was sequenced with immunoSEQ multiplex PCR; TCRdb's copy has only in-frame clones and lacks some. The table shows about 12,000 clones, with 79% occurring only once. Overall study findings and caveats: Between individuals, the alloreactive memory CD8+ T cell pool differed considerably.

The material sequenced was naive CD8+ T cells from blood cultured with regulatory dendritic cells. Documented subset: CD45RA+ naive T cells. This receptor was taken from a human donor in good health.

DNA for the CDR3: TGTGCCAGCAGCTTAATAAAAACGGGGGCTAATGAAAAACTGTTTTTT. Its protein product is CASSLIKTGANEKLFF. The chain carries TRBV7-9 and TRBJ1-4; D perhaps matches TRBD1 (5 bases). Per germline, CDR1 SEHNR and CDR2 FQNEAQ (reference sequence). V lost 2 bases and J 3 bases, leaving 13 bases between the germline ends. The length of the CDR3 is 16 residues.